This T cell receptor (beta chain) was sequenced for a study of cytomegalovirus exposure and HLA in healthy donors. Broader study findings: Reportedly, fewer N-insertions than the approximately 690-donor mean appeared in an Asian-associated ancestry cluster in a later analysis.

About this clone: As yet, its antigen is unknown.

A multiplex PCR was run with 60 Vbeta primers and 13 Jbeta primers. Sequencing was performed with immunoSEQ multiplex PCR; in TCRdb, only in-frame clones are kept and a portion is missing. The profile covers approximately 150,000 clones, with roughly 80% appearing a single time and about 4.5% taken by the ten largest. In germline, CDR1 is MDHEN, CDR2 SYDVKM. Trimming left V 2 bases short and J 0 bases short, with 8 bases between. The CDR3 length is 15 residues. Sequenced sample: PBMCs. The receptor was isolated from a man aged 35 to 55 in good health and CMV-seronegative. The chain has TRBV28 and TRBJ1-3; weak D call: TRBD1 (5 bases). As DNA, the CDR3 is TGTGCCAGCAGTTTAGGGGGGAGCTCTGGAAACACCATATATTTT. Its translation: CASSLGGSSGNTIYF.